The sequence of this T cell receptor (beta chain) was determined in a study of cytomegalovirus exposure and HLA in healthy donors. Germline V CDR1 and CDR2: MDHEN, SYDVKM. Germline trimming cut 9 bases from V and 3 bases from J; bases unmatched to any gene: 14. This CDR3 is 16 amino acids long. Use of 60 Vbeta and 13 Jbeta primers characterized the PCR. Clones were sequenced by immunoSEQ multiplex PCR, and TCRdb holds only the in-frame ones, with some missing. In total, the table holds some 70,000 clones. This chain joins TRBV28 and TRBJ1-5, with 7 bases identical to TRBD1. Specimen: PBMCs. The source of this sequence is a female donor in good health and CMV-seropositive. This chain's CDR3 is CASVPSGQQHNQPQHF. The CDR3 region has the DNA TGTGCCAGTGTTCCTTCGGGACAGCAACACAATCAGCCCCAGCATTTT.